The 21 T cell receptor beta chains below were found in one sample sequenced in a study of CD8 T cells in ankylosing spondylitis. TCRdb re-called the 5' RACE reads through MiXCR, storing one row per CDR3 protein. The table lists approximately 100,000 distinct CDR3 sequences, 7.5% to 9% of them singletons. Sequencing used blood, either unsorted or a sorted T cell fraction (not recorded which). These receptors originate from a male donor with ankylosing spondylitis or in good health (not recorded which).

This clonotype was recorded many times. Relative to the germline gene, one junction end is altered; a read error may explain this. The chain carries TRBV7-7 and TRBJ1-4; no clear D gene. The CDR3 has 13 amino acids. From germline, CDR1 is SSHAT and CDR2 FNYEAQ (reference sequence). The DNA for the CDR3 is TGTGCTAGCAGCTTAGCCCCTCGGGAAAAACTGTTTTTT. This encodes CASSLAPREKLFF.

This rearrangement joins TRBV7-2 to TRBJ2-1, with TRBD2 matching over 10 bases. The CDR3 spans 16 residues. The V gene's germline CDR1 is SGHTA and CDR2 FQGNSA. J lost 1 base, V lost 5 bases, and 5 bases had no gene match. CDR3 nucleotide sequence: TGTGCCAGCAGCCGCCCTAGCGGGAGTTCCTACAATGAGCAGTTCTTC. Translation: CASSRPSGSSYNEQFF.

This clonotype appeared many times. The chain uses TRBV3-1 and TRBJ2-5, with D possibly being TRBD1 or TRBD2 (6 bases each). Trimming removed 3 bases from V and 5 bases from J, with 13 bases in between. The V gene's germline CDR1 is LGHDT and CDR2 YNNKEL (reference sequence). This CDR3 contains 14 residues. The CDR3 DNA sequence: TGTGCCAGCAGCCACAACAGGAGGGGGGAGACCCAGTACTTC. Amino acids: CASSHNRRGETQYF.

This clonotype has at least ten counts. It is unclear where the CDR3 begins or ends on the DNA, so no DNA is shown, and the CDR3 is as TCRdb lists it. The V gene is TRBV12-3 or TRBV12-4, the J gene TRBJ1-3; TRBD1, the table's D call, lacks a check against the DNA. The CDR3 length equals 13 residues, ends included. The CDR3: CASSSGQGNTIYF.

The chain carries TRBV7-9 and TRBJ1-6; D uncertain. CDR1 is SEHNR, CDR2 FQNEAQ, per germline (reference sequence). V was clipped by 1 base and J by 10 bases, with 5 bases between them. This CDR3 comprises 12 residues. The DNA for the CDR3 is TGTGCCAGCAGCTTAGAGCAGTCACCCCTCCACTTT. Translation gives CASSLEQSPLHF.

This clonotype was counted at least ten times. The rearrangement joins TRBV18 to TRBJ2-3; 13 bases map to TRBD2. The CDR3 spans 16 residues. Germline lookup yields CDR1 KGHSH and CDR2 LQKENI. V lost 3 bases to trimming and J lost 5 bases; unmatched junction nucleotides: 5. The CDR3 reads CASSPRTSGGGDTQYF. CDR3 bases: TGTGCCAGCTCACCCCGGACTAGCGGGGGAGGAGATACGCAGTATTTT.

This clonotype came up many times. This rearrangement joins TRBV7-9 to TRBJ1-5; D is perhaps TRBD1 (5 bases). This CDR3 is 13 amino acids long. V lost 8 bases to trimming and J lost 7 bases, with 15 bases between them. Germline V gene sequence: CDR1 SEHNR, CDR2 FQNEAQ (reference sequence). As DNA, the CDR3 is TGTGCCAGCGCGGGGACTGTTGGGCAGCCCCAGCATTTT. Amino acid sequence: CASAGTVGQPQHF.

This clonotype has a count of ten or more. The chain links TRBV6-1 to TRBJ2-2; TRBD2 agrees at 7 bases. Germline V lookup: CDR1 MNHNS, CDR2 SASEGT. Unmatched junction bases numbered 6, after V lost 5 bases and J lost 6 bases. The CDR3 length is 14 residues. The CDR3 DNA reads TGTGCCAGCAGTCCAATTGGGGGGGCCGGGGAGCTGTTTTTT. It specifies CASSPIGGAGELFF.

This clonotype was counted at least ten times. This chain uses TRBV6-1 with TRBJ2-1, with D tentatively TRBD2 (6 bases). CDR3 length: 14 amino acids. Germline V gives CDR1 MNHNS, CDR2 SASEGT. The V and J ends lost 8 bases and 7 bases respectively, with 18 bases between them. This CDR3 reads CASLRGTPGNEQFF. CDR3 DNA sequence: TGTGCCAGCCTCCGCGGGACGCCTGGGAATGAGCAGTTCTTC.

In regard to this clonotype: Given a much more abundant clone one base away, this may be a read error. It is likely a read error, because the conserved phenylalanine at the end of the CDR3 is missing. The chain recombines TRBV7-2 with TRBJ2-3; 7 positions match TRBD2. V dropped 2 bases and J dropped 0; count of bases not matched to a gene: 2. Germline CDR1 and CDR2: SGHTA and FQGNSA. The CDR3 is 15 residues long. The CDR3 DNA is TGTGCCAGCAGCTTAAGCGGGACTAGCACAGATACGCAGTATTTG. As protein: CASSLSGTSTDTQYL.

This sequence joins TRBV5-6 and TRBJ2-1, with D perhaps TRBD1 (5 bases). V was trimmed by 0 bases and J by 6 bases, leaving 7 bases between them. This CDR3 region has 13 residues. Germline-derived CDR1 and CDR2 are SGHDT and YYEEEE. The DNA of the CDR3 is TGTGCCAGCAGCTTGGTCCAGGGCAATGAGCAGTTCTTC. Translated, it gives CASSLVQGNEQFF.

The chain uses TRBV7-9 and TRBJ2-3; D may be TRBD2 (6 bases). The CDR3 totals 15 residues. Trimming took 1 base from V and 1 from J, leaving 9 bases between them. Germline assignment: CDR1 SEHNR and CDR2 FQNEAQ (reference sequence). The CDR3 spells CASSLVSGGTDTQYF. DNA of the CDR3: TGTGCCAGCAGCTTAGTGTCGGGGGGCACAGATACGCAGTATTTT.

In this sample, this clonotype turned up many times. The V call is TRBV5-5, the J call TRBJ2-2; D possibly corresponds to TRBD1 (6 bases). V shed 2 bases and J shed 4 bases, with 9 bases lying between them. This CDR3 comprises 14 residues. Germline-derived CDR1 and CDR2 are SGHKS and YYEKEE (reference sequence). In nucleotides, the CDR3 is TGTGCCAGCAGCTTACAGGGAAGCACCGGGGAGCTGTTTTTT. Encoded protein: CASSLQGSTGELFF.

This clonotype was observed many times. The chain joins TRBV9 to TRBJ1-1; D perhaps matches TRBD1 (6 bases). The germline V gene has CDR1 SGDLS and CDR2 YYNGEE. This CDR3 spans 14 amino acids. Trimming stripped 3 bases from V and 8 bases from J, with 17 bases between. The CDR3 DNA follows: TGTGCCAGCAGCGGGGGGCGGGCGGATCAGGAAGCTTTCTTT. Translated, it gives CASSGGRADQEAFF.

At least ten counts were recorded for this clonotype. The chain uses TRBV11-2 and TRBJ2-3; 9 bases agree with TRBD1. The trim removed 4 bases at V and 1 base at J, leaving 3 bases unmatched. CDR3 length: 15 residues. Germline values: CDR1 SGHAT, CDR2 FQNNGV. Written as DNA, the CDR3 is TGTGCCAGCAGCTCAAGGACAGGGGGCACAGATACGCAGTATTTT. It encodes CASSSRTGGTDTQYF.

This clonotype came up many times. This chain connects TRBV12-3 or TRBV12-4 to TRBJ2-7; D possibly uses TRBD1 or TRBD2 (5 bases each). The germline V and J ends were trimmed by 5 bases and 9 bases, with 17 bases remaining between them. The CDR3 contains 13 residues. DNA for the CDR3: TGTGCCAGCAGTCCGGGACGGTTGTTTGGGCAGTACTTC. Its translation is CASSPGRLFGQYF.

The chain employs TRBV19 and TRBJ2-1; D remains unclear. Trimming removed 3 bases at V and 8 bases at J, with 5 bases between. Germline V lookup: CDR1 LNHDA, CDR2 SQIVND (reference sequence). The CDR3 is made up of 11 amino acids. The CDR3 nucleotides read TGTGCCAGTAGTATCTTTGATGAGCAGTTCTTC. Its protein is CASSIFDEQFF.

This clonotype appeared many times. The chain has TRBV4-3 and TRBJ2-1, with 7 nucleotides matching TRBD1. This CDR3 has 20 residues. The junction had 14 bases not matched to a gene; V was cut back by 0 bases and J by 0 bases. Germline V gene lookup returns CDR1 LGHNA and CDR2 YSLEER. CDR3: CASSQDPTGIDWSSYNEQFF. The CDR3, as DNA: TGCGCCAGCAGCCAAGATCCGACAGGGATCGATTGGTCCTCCTACAATGAGCAGTTCTTC.

This clonotype was observed at least ten times. This chain joins TRBV2 and TRBJ2-7, with 9 bases that match TRBD1. The CDR3 extends over 13 amino acids. Germline CDR1 is SNHLY and CDR2 is FYNNEI. J was trimmed by 3 bases and V by 8 bases; bases with no gene match: 5. CDR3 DNA: TGTGCCAGCGAGGGGACAGGGAACTACGAGCAGTACTTC. Translated, it gives CASEGTGNYEQYF.

The CDR3 protein is CAISELGQGSTDTQYF. CDR3 nucleotides: TGTGCCATCAGTGAACTGGGACAGGGAAGCACAGATACGCAGTATTTT. The chain combines TRBV10-3 with TRBJ2-3; TRBD1 agrees at 9 bases. Germline assignment: CDR1 ENHRY and CDR2 SYGVKD. This CDR3 spans 16 amino acids. The ends lost 3 bases at V and 0 bases at J; junction bases unmatched: 4.

This clonotype was seen repeatedly, ten times or more. V is TRBV30 and J is TRBJ1-6; D is unresolved. Germline V gene data show CDR1 as GTSNPN and CDR2 as SVGIG (reference sequence). The CDR3 runs to 12 residues. The germline V and J ends were trimmed by 7 bases and 9 bases, with 13 bases remaining between them. The CDR3 protein is CALGRLGSPLHF. The CDR3 DNA sequence: TGTGCCTTGGGCAGACTGGGTTCACCCCTCCACTTT.